One and the same sample provided the 21 T cell receptor beta chains below, sequenced in a study of cytomegalovirus exposure and HLA in healthy donors. Clones were read by immunoSEQ multiplex PCR, and TCRdb kept only the in-frame ones, dropping some. The sample holds 150,000 to 250,000 clones, roughly 82% seen once. The sequencing sample was made of PBMCs. The receptors were gathered from a woman under 40 in good health and CMV-seropositive.

The J gene is TRBJ2-2, the V gene TRBV25-1; 8 nucleotides agree with TRBD1. The CDR3 is 15 amino acids. J gave up 5 bases and V 5 bases, and 7 bases lay outside the gene matches. CDR1 is MGHDK and CDR2 is SYGVNS in the germline V gene. This CDR3 reads CASSSGQGRTGELFF. The CDR3 DNA follows: TGTGCCAGCAGTAGCGGACAGGGAAGAACCGGGGAGCTGTTTTTT.

The chain has TRBV4-1 and TRBJ2-1; 7 bases are a match to TRBD2. CDR1 and CDR2 from the germline V gene are MGHRA and YSYEKL. V lost 3 bases to trimming and J lost 3 bases; unmatched junction nucleotides: 5. There are 15 residues in the CDR3. The CDR3 region is CASSQLRTSYNEQFF. The CDR3 DNA is TGCGCCAGCAGCCAGTTACGGACTAGCTACAATGAGCAGTTCTTC.

This clone has only one observation. The J gene is TRBJ1-1, the V gene TRBV2; D is ambiguous. Trimming left V 3 bases short and J 6 bases short, with 5 bases between. Looked up from germline, CDR1 is SNHLY and CDR2 is FYNNEI. This CDR3 is built from 11 residues. The CDR3 DNA reads as TGTGCCAGCAGTGAGCGCCCTGAAGCTTTCTTT. Protein: CASSERPEAFF.

The genes are TRBV5-1 and TRBJ2-3; the match to TRBD1 covers 7 bases. The germline V gene has CDR1 SGHRS and CDR2 YFSETQ. V lost 4 bases and J lost 2; bases outside the gene matches: 4. The CDR3 totals 14 residues. Here the CDR3 reads CASSKGQDTDTQYF. The DNA of the CDR3 is TGCGCCAGCAGCAAAGGACAGGACACAGATACGCAGTATTTT.

The chain joins TRBV10-3 to TRBJ2-7, with 10 bases fitting TRBD2. This CDR3 contains 17 residues. V gave up 6 bases and J gave up 0 bases; unmatched junction bases: 11. Germline V gene lookup returns CDR1 ENHRY and CDR2 SYGVKD. Written as DNA, the CDR3 is TGTGCCATCAGCCCCGGGGAGGCTAGCGGGAGCTCCTACGAGCAGTACTTC. It yields the protein CAISPGEASGSSYEQYF.

This chain connects TRBV10-1 to TRBJ1-1; tentatively, D is TRBD1 (5 bases). The length of the CDR3 is 14 residues. Germline CDR1 reads WNHNN; CDR2 reads SYGVQD (reference sequence). V was clipped by 6 bases and J by 0 bases, with 11 bases between them. CDR3 in amino acids: CASSIDSLNTEAFF. The CDR3 DNA is TGCGCCAGCAGCATCGACAGTTTGAACACTGAAGCTTTCTTT.

V is TRBV2 and J is TRBJ2-1; perhaps TRBD2 as D (5 bases). Germline-derived CDR1 and CDR2 are SNHLY and FYNNEI. Trimming removed 5 bases from V and 10 bases from J, with 18 bases in between. CDR3 size: 14 residues. The CDR3 DNA reads as TGTGCCAGCAGTACCGGGATTCTTCCTTGGGAGCAGTTCTTC. Translation gives CASSTGILPWEQFF.

For the CDR3, the DNA is TGTGCCAGCTCACCCTTAATGGACAGCACGTATGGCTACACCTTC. It translates to CASSPLMDSTYGYTF. The rearrangement links TRBV18 to TRBJ1-2, with a tentative D call TRBD1 (6 bases). CDR1 and CDR2 (germline): KGHSH, LQKENI. CDR3 size: 15 residues. V lost 3 bases and J 5 bases, leaving 16 bases between the germline ends.

The chain joins TRBV5-6 to TRBJ2-4, with D unclear. CDR1 SGHDT and CDR2 YYEEEE come from the germline V gene. Trimming pared 4 bases from V and 1 base from J, leaving 6 bases between. This CDR3 has 13 residues. The CDR3 spells CASSLSAKNIQYF. The CDR3 DNA reads as TGTGCCAGCAGCCTGAGCGCCAAAAACATTCAGTACTTC.

The CDR3 loop is CASSYTGELFF. The CDR3 DNA reads TGTGCCAGCAGCTACACCGGGGAGCTGTTTTTT. The chain carries TRBV25-1 and TRBJ2-2, with unresolved D. Between the trimmed V and J ends, which lost 6 bases and 3 bases, there was a span of 2 bases. CDR3 size: 11 residues. Germline V gene lookup returns CDR1 MGHDK and CDR2 SYGVNS.

This rearrangement joins TRBV7-9 to TRBJ2-1; TRBD1 matches at 7 bases. From germline, CDR1 is SEHNR and CDR2 FQNEAQ (reference sequence). The V segment lost 1 base and the J segment 5 bases; nucleotides outside the gene matches: 14. This CDR3 is built from 18 residues. The CDR3, as DNA: TGTGCCAGCAGCTTAGTCCCGCTTAGACAGGGTTACGACAATGAGCAGTTCTTC. Encoded protein: CASSLVPLRQGYDNEQFF.

This chain links TRBV29-1 with TRBJ2-7; D unresolved. V was clipped by 1 base and J by 1 base, with 2 bases between them. Germline V gene sequence: CDR1 SQVTM, CDR2 ANQGSEA. CDR3 length: 11 residues. The CDR3 is CSVEASYEQYF. The CDR3 bases are TGCAGCGTTGAAGCTTCCTACGAGCAGTACTTC.

The chain couples TRBV5-1 to TRBJ1-1; 11 nucleotides align to TRBD1. Trimming at V came to 3 bases and at J to 11 bases, leaving 9 bases not matched to a gene. The CDR3 runs to 14 residues. CDR1 is SGHRS, CDR2 YFSETQ, per germline. The CDR3 DNA reads as TGCGCCAGCAGCTCCAAGGACAGGGGGCGCGGGGCTTTCTTT. Amino acid sequence: CASSSKDRGRGAFF.

The chain combines TRBV15 with TRBJ1-2, with TRBD1 matching over 7 bases. The CDR3 runs 13 residues. Germline CDR1 reads LNHNV; CDR2 reads YYDKDF (reference sequence). V gave up 4 bases and J gave up 3 bases; unmatched junction bases: 2. The CDR3 here is CATSNTGDYGYTF. The CDR3 nucleotides read TGTGCCACCAGCAACACAGGGGACTATGGCTACACCTTC.

The chain recombines TRBV9 with TRBJ2-7; TRBD1 is a possible D gene (6 bases). The V end was cut by 0 bases, the J end by 1 base, with 8 bases between. Per the germline V gene, CDR1 is SGDLS and CDR2 is YYNGEE. The CDR3 sequence is 14 residues long. The CDR3 nucleotides read TGTGCCAGCAGCGTAGGGGGACAATCCTACGAGCAGTACTTC. It encodes CASSVGGQSYEQYF.

The gene calls are TRBV6-1 and TRBJ1-5; no firm D call. The V end was cut by 0 bases, the J end by 0 bases, with 6 bases between. Germline-derived CDR1 and CDR2 are MNHNS and SASEGT. CDR3 length equals 15 residues. CDR3 coding DNA: TGTGCCAGCAGTGAAGCCTCCTTTAGCAATCAGCCCCAGCATTTT. Translated: CASSEASFSNQPQHF.

The genes are TRBV6-1 and TRBJ2-1; the match to TRBD1 covers 10 bases. CDR3 length: 15 residues. Per the germline V gene, CDR1 is MNHNS and CDR2 is SASEGT. V was pared by 6 bases and J by 4 bases, with 6 bases of the junction left unmatched. The CDR3 region is CASRRGQGYYNEQFF. The CDR3 region has the DNA TGTGCCAGCAGACGGGGACAGGGGTATTACAATGAGCAGTTCTTC.

This chain links TRBV2 with TRBJ1-5, with TRBD1 matching over 7 bases. The germline gives CDR1 SNHLY, CDR2 FYNNEI. The CDR3 runs 14 residues. The junction had 5 bases not matched to a gene; V was cut back by 5 bases and J by 4 bases. The CDR3 spells CASSSGQSNQPQHF. DNA of the CDR3: TGTGCCAGCAGTTCGGGACAGAGTAATCAGCCCCAGCATTTT.

The chain joins TRBV4-1 to TRBJ2-5; the D gene is possibly TRBD1 (7 bases). Germline loops: CDR1 MGHRA, CDR2 YSYEKL. The CDR3 extends over 17 amino acids. V gave up 4 bases and J gave up 0 bases, with 18 bases separating them. CDR3 in DNA: TGCGCCAGCAGCCTTCTTCCCCAGGGGGGAGACCAAGAGACCCAGTACTTC. The encoded protein is CASSLLPQGGDQETQYF.

V usage is TRBV18 and J usage is TRBJ2-7, with D perhaps TRBD1 (6 bases). The CDR3 has 12 residues. Trimming took 5 bases from V and 7 from J, leaving 12 bases between them. Germline CDR1 and CDR2: KGHSH and LQKENI. The DNA of the CDR3 is TGTGCCAGCTCAGTACAGGGTTGGGAGCAGTACTTC. Translating gives CASSVQGWEQYF.

This clone has more than one count but fewer than ten. This chain uses TRBV5-1 with TRBJ2-7; 8 bases are shared with TRBD2. CDR1 and CDR2 from the germline V gene are SGHRS and YFSETQ. This CDR3 has 15 residues. Unmatched junction bases numbered 12, after V lost 5 bases and J lost 5 bases. CDR3: CASRPQSGSPHEQYF. CDR3 DNA sequence: TGCGCCAGCAGGCCCCAAAGCGGGAGCCCCCACGAGCAGTACTTC.